This passage covers 26 T cell receptor beta chains from one sample sequenced in a study of blood T cell repertoires in COVID-19 (dated by TCRdb to between 2020 and 2021). The library was made by the immunoSEQ multiplex PCR assay. TCRdb mirrors the immuneACCESS table, restricted to in-frame sequences. Some clones are absent from its copies; in checked studies, under half trace to an unresolved V gene, and the reason for the others is unknown. In this sample the table shows a few hundred thousand clones, 70% to 90% of which occur a single time. The ten top clones hold about 0.65% of the sample. Sequenced material: peripheral blood. These TCRs come from a human donor in a cohort sampled during active COVID-19.

The chain links TRBV4-1 to TRBJ1-1; 11 bases are shared with TRBD1. J gave up 4 bases and V 4 bases, and 5 bases lay outside the gene matches. The germline gives CDR1 MGHRA, CDR2 YSYEKL. The CDR3 extends over 15 amino acids. The CDR3 protein is CASSRGQGAGTEAFF. The CDR3 DNA is TGCGCCAGCAGCCGAGGACAGGGGGCTGGCACTGAAGCTTTCTTT.

V usage is TRBV6-6 and J usage is TRBJ2-7; TRBD1 might be the D (6 bases). The V end was cut by 0 bases, the J end by 2 bases, with 8 bases between. The CDR3 has 14 residues. From germline, CDR1 is MNHNY and CDR2 SVGAGI (reference sequence). This CDR3 is CASSYSRGPYEQYF. CDR3 nucleotide sequence: TGTGCCAGCAGTTACTCCAGGGGCCCCTACGAGCAGTACTTC.

This clone has only one observation. This sequence joins TRBV18 and TRBJ2-5, with D tentatively TRBD2 (6 bases). This CDR3 region has 15 residues. V dropped 2 bases and J dropped 5 bases, with 15 bases sitting between them. The germline gives CDR1 KGHSH, CDR2 LQKENI. CDR3 region: CASSPLRGGGETQYF. In nucleotides, the CDR3 is TGTGCCAGCTCACCATTGAGGGGAGGAGGGGAGACCCAGTACTTC.

This chain links TRBV28 with TRBJ2-7; D call uncertain. The CDR3 extends over 12 amino acids. CDR1 is MDHEN and CDR2 is SYDVKM in the germline V gene. Trimming took 6 bases from V and 2 from J, leaving 8 bases between them. The CDR3 region has the DNA TGTGCCAGCAGGGTCGAGCCCTACGAGCAGTACTTC. This translates into CASRVEPYEQYF.

J is TRBJ2-7 and V is TRBV19; the D gene is possibly TRBD1 (6 bases). There are 13 residues in the CDR3. V lost 7 bases and J 1 base, leaving 11 bases between the germline ends. CDR1 LNHDA and CDR2 SQIVND come from the germline V gene (reference sequence). The CDR3 nucleotides read TGTGCCAGTAATCGTCAGGGGTCCTACGAGCAGTACTTC. This encodes CASNRQGSYEQYF.

The chain is built from TRBV9 and TRBJ1-4; D uncertain. V was trimmed by 1 base and J by 3 bases, leaving 10 bases between them. The CDR3 has 15 residues. CDR1 is SGDLS, CDR2 YYNGEE, per germline. The CDR3 DNA is TGTGCCAGCAGCGTATCAAGAGTGGCTAATGAAAAACTGTTTTTT. It translates to CASSVSRVANEKLFF.

The rearrangement joins TRBV10-3 to TRBJ1-4; D is uncertain. This CDR3 spans 13 amino acids. Germline values: CDR1 ENHRY, CDR2 SYGVKD. V was cut by 10 bases and J by 5 bases, with 14 bases left in between. CDR3 amino acids: CATRAGTNEKLFF. For the CDR3, the DNA is TGTGCCACCAGAGCAGGCACAAATGAAAAACTGTTTTTT.

The genes are TRBV5-1 and TRBJ2-2, with D possibly being TRBD1 (5 bases). The CDR3 is 13 residues long. Germline V gene sequence: CDR1 SGHRS, CDR2 YFSETQ. V lost 4 bases, J lost 9 bases, and 13 bases lay in between. The DNA of the CDR3 is TGCGCCAGCAGCCTGGAAAGGGGCCGGGAGCTGTTTTTT. Translated, it gives CASSLERGRELFF.

The rearrangement joins TRBV28 to TRBJ2-7; the match to TRBD1 covers 7 bases. Germline V gene lookup returns CDR1 MDHEN and CDR2 SYDVKM. J lost 3 bases, V lost 5 bases, and 10 bases had no gene match. This CDR3 comprises 15 residues. This CDR3 reads CASSPLGQTIYEQYF. In nucleotides, the CDR3 is TGTGCCAGCAGTCCCTTGGGACAGACTATCTACGAGCAGTACTTC.

The table lists this clone with a few counts. The J gene is TRBJ1-2, the V gene TRBV27, with 10 bases aligning to TRBD1. Germline V CDR1 and CDR2: MNHEY, SMNVEV (reference sequence). The CDR3 spans 13 residues. The V segment lost 5 bases and the J segment 4 bases; nucleotides outside the gene matches: 1. CDR3 bases: TGTGCCAGCAGTCGGGACAGGGGCTATGGCTACACCTTC. It translates to CASSRDRGYGYTF.

V is TRBV28 and J is TRBJ1-5; TRBD1 matches at 8 bases. Germline trimming cut 8 bases from V and 4 bases from J; bases unmatched to any gene: 10. This CDR3 is 15 amino acids long. From germline, CDR1 is MDHEN and CDR2 SYDVKM. CDR3 sequence reads: CASGTGQGGNQPQHF. The CDR3 bases are TGTGCCAGCGGAACCGGACAGGGCGGTAATCAGCCCCAGCATTTT.

The chain joins TRBV6-5 to TRBJ1-6; the D gene is possibly TRBD1 (6 bases). Germline V CDR1 and CDR2: MNHEY, SVGAGI. CDR3 length: 14 amino acids. Trimming shortened V by 10 bases and J by 7 bases, and 17 bases separated the two germline ends. CDR3 nucleotide sequence: TGTGCCATCGCACCAGGGGTAGGAAATTCACCCCTCCACTTT. Translating it yields CAIAPGVGNSPLHF.

The chain uses TRBV6-2 or TRBV6-3 and TRBJ1-2, with D unclear. Trimming removed 0 bases from V and 1 base from J, with 9 bases in between. Germline lookup yields CDR1 MNHEY and CDR2 SVGEGT. The CDR3 is 15 amino acids. The DNA for the CDR3 is TGTGCCAGCAGTTACTCGATAGATTTTAACTATGGCTACACCTTC. The encoded protein is CASSYSIDFNYGYTF.

This chain links TRBV2 with TRBJ2-5, with 10 bases that match TRBD2. V dropped 10 bases and J dropped 5; count of bases not matched to a gene: 13. The CDR3 consists of 15 residues. Per the germline V gene, CDR1 is SNHLY and CDR2 is FYNNEI. The CDR3 loop is CATGGLAGAEETQYF. The CDR3 DNA reads TGTGCCACCGGAGGGCTAGCGGGGGCCGAGGAGACCCAGTACTTC.

The chain carries TRBV5-6 and TRBJ2-5; 8 bases are a match to TRBD2. The CDR3 covers 15 residues. V was pared by 3 bases and J by 5 bases, with 9 bases of the junction left unmatched. Germline CDR1 reads SGHDT; CDR2 reads YYEEEE. The CDR3: CASSSWGAGDETQYF. CDR3 in DNA: TGTGCCAGCAGCTCCTGGGGAGCGGGAGATGAGACCCAGTACTTC. Full variable domain (missing parts from reference TRBV5-6 and TRBJ2-5): DAGVTQSPTHLIKTRGQQVTLRCSPKSGHDTVSWYQQALGQGPQFIFQYYEEEERQRGNFPDRFSGHQFPNYSSELNVNALLLGDSALYLCASSSWGAGDETQYFGPGTRLLVL.

The chain uses TRBV7-9 and TRBJ1-2, with 9 bases aligning to TRBD1. This CDR3 contains 15 residues. V shed 6 bases, J shed 9 bases, and the junction held 14 bases outside the gene matches. Per germline, CDR1 SEHNR and CDR2 FQNEAQ (reference sequence). CDR3 amino acids: CASSPLRDREGSYTF. CDR3 in DNA: TGTGCCAGCAGTCCCCTGAGGGACAGGGAGGGGAGCTACACCTTC.

The rearrangement joins TRBV7-9 to TRBJ2-5; D is unresolved. CDR3 length: 12 amino acids. In germline, CDR1 is SEHNR, CDR2 FQNEAQ (reference sequence). V gave up 3 bases and J gave up 5 bases, with 7 bases separating them. The CDR3 bases are TGTGCCAGCAGCTTCCCTAGGGAGACCCAGTACTTC. Protein product: CASSFPRETQYF.

V and J are TRBV6-4 and TRBJ1-4, with TRBD1 matching over 7 bases. V shed 5 bases, J shed 5 bases, and the junction held 8 bases outside the gene matches. Germline values: CDR1 MRHNA, CDR2 SNTAGT. This CDR3 is 15 amino acids long. The CDR3 sequence: CASSSQGGENEKLFF. The DNA of the CDR3 is TGTGCCAGCAGTTCTCAGGGGGGAGAAAATGAAAAACTGTTTTTT.

This chain uses TRBV5-1 with TRBJ2-7; 10 bases are shared with TRBD1. Unmatched junction bases numbered 14, after V lost 3 bases and J lost 2 bases. Per the germline V gene, CDR1 is SGHRS and CDR2 is YFSETQ. The CDR3 has 18 residues. The CDR3 DNA reads as TGCGCCAGCAGCTCGTCCCGGGACAGGGGCCGGGGCCCCTACGAGCAGTACTTC. Translation: CASSSSRDRGRGPYEQYF.

The chain has TRBV6-2 or TRBV6-3 and TRBJ1-1; D is perhaps TRBD1 (5 bases). In germline, CDR1 is MNHEY, CDR2 SVGEGT. The germline V and J ends were trimmed by 2 bases and 3 bases, with 10 bases remaining between them. The CDR3 is made up of 14 amino acids. The CDR3 DNA sequence: TGTGCCAGCAGTTACCCTCAGGGATACACTGAAGCTTTCTTT. It yields the protein CASSYPQGYTEAFF.

V usage is TRBV5-1 and J usage is TRBJ1-1; D possibly corresponds to TRBD1 (6 bases). V was pared by 5 bases and J by 4 bases, with 18 bases between. The CDR3 spans 15 residues. Germline V lookup: CDR1 SGHRS, CDR2 YFSETQ. The CDR3 sequence is CASRGDTPLGTEAFF. The CDR3 DNA sequence: TGCGCCAGCAGAGGGGACACACCGCTTGGCACTGAAGCTTTCTTT.

The J gene is TRBJ1-1, the V gene TRBV25-1; D uncertain. CDR3 length: 14 residues. The germline V gene encodes CDR1 MGHDK and CDR2 SYGVNS. V lost 1 base and J lost 13, with 19 bases in between. The CDR3 DNA reads as TGTGCCAGCAGTGAATCTAAGTATCCATCGTCGGGTTTCTTT. This gives the protein CASSESKYPSSGFF.

The CDR3 region is CASSPGTSGSYEQFF. The CDR3 DNA reads as TGTGCCAGCAGCCCAGGGACTAGCGGGAGCTATGAGCAGTTCTTC. This chain connects TRBV5-4 to TRBJ2-1, with 14 nucleotides matching TRBD2. The CDR3 has 15 amino acids. Trimming at V came to 4 bases and at J to 8 bases, leaving 5 bases not matched to a gene. CDR1 SGHNT and CDR2 YYREEE come from the germline V gene (reference sequence).

The chain has TRBV27 and TRBJ2-2; possible D gene TRBD1, 6 bases. The CDR3 sequence is 17 residues long. Germline CDR1 is MNHEY and CDR2 is SMNVEV (reference sequence). Trimming left V 3 bases short and J 2 bases short, with 16 bases between. The CDR3 spells CASSFDRPLANTGELFF. Written as DNA, the CDR3 is TGTGCCAGCAGTTTCGACAGGCCGCTAGCTAACACCGGGGAGCTGTTTTTT.

The chain employs TRBV19 and TRBJ2-7; no clear D. Between the trimmed V and J ends, which lost 2 bases and 1 base, there was a span of 9 bases. The CDR3 totals 14 residues. Per the germline V gene, CDR1 is LNHDA and CDR2 is SQIVND (reference sequence). DNA for the CDR3: TGTGCCAGTAGTATAAGTGTAGATTCCTACGAGCAGTACTTC. Translation: CASSISVDSYEQYF.

V and J are TRBV27 and TRBJ1-1; a weak D match, TRBD1 (5 bases). Germline CDR1 MNHEY, CDR2 SMNVEV (reference sequence). V was clipped by 4 bases and J by 11 bases, with 23 bases between them. CDR3 length equals 15 residues. CDR3 DNA: TGTGCCAGCAGTTCTCACTCGACAGTGTCGGGGGGTGCTTTCTTT. Translating it yields CASSSHSTVSGGAFF.